The 18 T cell receptor beta chains presented below share a single source sample, sequenced in a study of shared clonotypes between healthy human individuals. Repertoires were generated with immunoSEQ multiplex PCR, while TCRdb's copy carries only in-frame clones and drops some. The sample holds more than 1,200,000 clones, around 98.5% seen once. Sequenced material: naive CD4+ T cells sorted from blood. The subset: CD45RA+ positively selected. Every receptor here comes from a man under 40 in good health.

This clone appeared once. The CDR3 sequence: CASRPGVGEQFF. The CDR3 DNA is TGTGCCAGCAGACCAGGGGTGGGTGAGCAGTTCTTC. This chain links TRBV28 with TRBJ2-1; maybe TRBD1 (6 bases). This CDR3 spans 12 amino acids. The germline CDR1 and CDR2 sequences are MDHEN and SYDVKM. Trimming cost V 6 bases and J 9 bases, with 12 bases left between them.

The chain links TRBV6-5 to TRBJ1-2; maybe TRBD1 (5 bases). Per germline, CDR1 MNHEY and CDR2 SVGAGI. The germline V and J ends were trimmed by 0 bases and 6 bases, with 14 bases remaining between them. This CDR3 spans 15 amino acids. As DNA, the CDR3 is TGTGCCAGCAGTTACTCGATGGGGCAGGTCGATGGCTACACCTTC. Its protein product is CASSYSMGQVDGYTF.

The chain has TRBV19 and TRBJ2-7, with D possibly being TRBD2 (6 bases). Germline CDR1 is LNHDA and CDR2 is SQIVND (reference sequence). V lost 1 base to trimming and J lost 2 bases, with 12 bases between them. This CDR3 is 15 amino acids long. The CDR3 region is CASSIGGGQAYEQYF. The CDR3 nucleotides are TGTGCCAGTAGTATAGGGGGAGGACAAGCCTACGAGCAGTACTTC.

The chain employs TRBV11-2 and TRBJ2-7; 9 bases are shared with TRBD1. CDR1 is SGHAT and CDR2 is FQNNGV in the germline V gene. The ends lost 0 bases at V and 5 bases at J; junction bases unmatched: 5. The CDR3 sequence is 15 residues long. CDR3 in amino acids: CASSLEGTGPHEQYF. The CDR3 DNA sequence: TGTGCCAGCAGCTTAGAGGGGACAGGGCCCCACGAGCAGTACTTC.

This clone is a singleton in its sample. The gene calls are TRBV18 and TRBJ2-3, with D unclear. V lost 6 bases to trimming and J lost 4 bases, with 14 bases between them. This CDR3 is built from 14 residues. Germline V gene lookup returns CDR1 KGHSH and CDR2 LQKENI. In nucleotides, the CDR3 is TGTGCCAGCTCCCCTAATATGGTATCAGATACGCAGTATTTT. It codes for CASSPNMVSDTQYF. Together with reference TRBV18 and TRBJ2-3, the CDR3 gives the full variable domain: NAGVMQNPRHLVRRRGQEARLRCSPMKGHSHVYWYRQLPEEGLKFMVYLQKENIIDESGMPKERFSAEFPKEGPSILRIQQVVRGDSAAYFCASSPNMVSDTQYFGPGTRLTVL.

The V call is TRBV4-3, the J call TRBJ2-7; D perhaps matches TRBD2 (6 bases). The CDR3 extends over 15 amino acids. V lost 0 bases, J lost 2 bases, and 11 bases lay in between. In germline, CDR1 is LGHNA, CDR2 YSLEER. Here the CDR3 DNA reads TGCGCCAGCAGCCAAGATCCTAGCGCTACCTACGAGCAGTACTTC. The encoded protein is CASSQDPSATYEQYF.

The chain has TRBV27 and TRBJ2-5; 8 bases match TRBD2. The length of the CDR3 is 14 residues. Germline V lookup: CDR1 MNHEY, CDR2 SMNVEV (reference sequence). J was trimmed by 5 bases and V by 6 bases; bases with no gene match: 8. CDR3 residues: CASRSLAARETQYF. The CDR3 DNA sequence: TGTGCCAGCAGATCACTAGCGGCGCGGGAGACCCAGTACTTC.

The V gene is TRBV29-1, the J gene TRBJ2-5, with 8 bases fitting TRBD1. The V and J ends lost 5 bases and 1 base, in that order; junction bases with no gene match: 6. CDR1 is SQVTM, CDR2 ANQGSEA, per germline. This CDR3 spans 14 amino acids. Written as DNA, the CDR3 is TGCAGCGTTCCCAAAGGGACAGGCCAAGAGACCCAGTACTTC. It specifies CSVPKGTGQETQYF. The full variable domain, in which reference TRBV29-1 and TRBJ2-5 provide the parts outside the CDR3, is SAVISQKPSRDICQRGTSLTIQCQVDSQVTMMFWYRQQPGQSLTLIATANQGSEATYESGFVIDKFPISRPNLTFSTLTVSNMSPEDSSIYLCSVPKGTGQETQYFGPGTRLLVL.

CDR3 sequence: CASSSRSGTGELFF. In DNA, the CDR3 is TGTGCCAGCAGCTCGCGATCGGGGACCGGGGAGCTGTTTTTT. The chain carries TRBV11-2 and TRBJ2-2; D might be TRBD2 (5 bases). V shed 4 bases and J shed 5 bases, with 11 bases lying between them. CDR1 and CDR2 (germline): SGHAT, FQNNGV. CDR3 size: 14 residues.

The chain recombines TRBV27 with TRBJ2-5; possible D gene TRBD1, 7 bases. The CDR3 covers 16 residues. Germline V CDR1 and CDR2: MNHEY, SMNVEV (reference sequence). Trimming shortened V by 3 bases and J by 3 bases, and 17 bases separated the two germline ends. The DNA of the CDR3 is TGTGCCAGCAGTTTCTTTGGGGGGACAGCTAAAGAGACCCAGTACTTC. It translates to CASSFFGGTAKETQYF.

CDR3 in DNA: TGCGCCAGCAGCCGGGCCGGGACAGCCCCCCGTGGAAACACCATATATTTT. It is translated as CASSRAGTAPRGNTIYF. The rearrangement uses TRBV5-1 and TRBJ1-3; TRBD1 matches at 7 bases. This CDR3 comprises 17 residues. Trimming cost V 4 bases and J 3 bases; bases outside gene matches: 13. Germline V gives CDR1 SGHRS, CDR2 YFSETQ.

The V call is TRBV9, the J call TRBJ2-1; D remains ambiguous. The germline V and J ends were trimmed by 3 bases and 3 bases, with 13 bases remaining between them. The germline CDR1 and CDR2 sequences are SGDLS and YYNGEE. The CDR3 contains 15 residues. The CDR3 region is CASSASSFFYNEQFF. The CDR3 DNA is TGTGCCAGCAGCGCGAGCTCATTCTTCTACAATGAGCAGTTCTTC.

The chain has TRBV13 and TRBJ1-1; the D is unclear. Trimming left V 2 bases short and J 9 bases short, with 10 bases between. The CDR3 totals 12 residues. In germline, CDR1 is PRHDT, CDR2 FYEKMQ (reference sequence). This CDR3 is CASSLSGYKAFF. CDR3 bases: TGTGCCAGCAGCTTATCCGGCTATAAAGCTTTCTTT. Variable domain in full (rest from reference TRBV13 and TRBJ1-1): AAGVIQSPRHLIKEKRETATLKCYPIPRHDTVYWYQQGPGQDPQFLISFYEKMQSDKGSIPDRFSAQQFSDYHSELNMSSLELGDSALYFCASSLSGYKAFFGQGTRLTVV.

V is TRBV9 and J is TRBJ1-1, with a weak D call TRBD1 (6 bases). The germline gives CDR1 SGDLS, CDR2 YYNGEE. Deletions cut 2 bases from V and 6 bases from J, with 17 bases between. The CDR3 is 15 amino acids. This chain's CDR3 is CASSVEPTGYAEAFF. The DNA for the CDR3 is TGTGCCAGCAGCGTTGAACCCACAGGGTATGCTGAAGCTTTCTTT.

V usage is TRBV11-2 and J usage is TRBJ2-7; TRBD2 might be the D (7 bases). CDR1 SGHAT and CDR2 FQNNGV come from the germline V gene. Between the trimmed V and J ends, which lost 2 bases and 7 bases, there was a span of 18 bases. The CDR3 covers 15 residues. CDR3 bases: TGTGCCAGCAGCTTACTGGCGGGGGCGATAGTGGAGCAGTACTTC. Amino acids: CASSLLAGAIVEQYF.

This sequence joins TRBV4-1 and TRBJ2-7; D is perhaps TRBD2 (5 bases). V was trimmed by 0 bases and J by 7 bases, leaving 10 bases between them. This CDR3 has 13 amino acids. The germline CDR1 and CDR2 sequences are MGHRA and YSYEKL. CDR3 sequence reads: CASSQEDWREQYF. DNA of the CDR3: TGCGCCAGCAGCCAAGAGGATTGGAGGGAGCAGTACTTC.

V is TRBV12-5 and J is TRBJ2-2; D gene ambiguous. The V end lost 0 bases, the J end lost 6 bases, and 14 bases lay between the germline ends. Germline V gene data show CDR1 as LGHNT and CDR2 as FRNRAP. This CDR3 spans 16 amino acids. The CDR3 coding sequence is TGTGCTAGTGGTTTGGTACTGGACCAAACTGCCGGGGAGCTGTTTTTT. Amino acids: CASGLVLDQTAGELFF.

This chain joins TRBV7-9 and TRBJ1-1; 7 bases are a match to TRBD1. Trimming removed 6 bases from V and 2 bases from J; junction bases left unmatched: 15. The CDR3 runs to 17 residues. Germline CDR1 is SEHNR and CDR2 is FQNEAQ (reference sequence). The CDR3 here is CASRDRVGAQANTEAFF. The CDR3 nucleotides read TGTGCCAGCAGAGACAGGGTGGGGGCACAGGCTAACACTGAAGCTTTCTTT.